Each of the 19 T cell receptor beta chains below was sequenced from the same sample in a study of control samples from healthy donors and cancer patients. Profiled with immunoSEQ multiplex PCR; TCRdb holds only in-frame clones, not every one. The profile covers under 150,000 clones, with about 90% appearing a single time and over 6.5% taken by the ten largest. Sequenced material: PBMCs. The receptors were gathered from a man aged 50 to 60 with head and neck cancer.

This clone was seen just once. V and J are TRBV7-3 and TRBJ2-1; D is ambiguous. CDR3 length: 15 amino acids. Germline V lookup: CDR1 SGHTA, CDR2 FQGTGA. Trimming removed 5 bases at V and 8 bases at J, with 19 bases between. The CDR3 DNA follows: TGTGCCAGCAGCCCAGCTGGGGTATCTATCCATGAGCAGTTCTTC. Its protein is CASSPAGVSIHEQFF.

The table lists this clone with many counts. This chain joins TRBV30 and TRBJ1-1; tentative D call: TRBD1 (6 bases). The germline V gene has CDR1 GTSNPN and CDR2 SVGIG (reference sequence). There are 14 residues in the CDR3. The V end was cut by 4 bases, the J end by 3 bases, with 15 bases between. The CDR3 spells CAWTPPGVYTEAFF. The CDR3, as DNA: TGTGCCTGGACCCCCCCAGGGGTGTACACTGAAGCTTTCTTT. The full variable domain, in which reference TRBV30 and TRBJ1-1 provide the parts outside the CDR3, is SQTIHQWPATLVQPVGSPLSLECTVEGTSNPNLYWYRQAAGRGLQLLFYSVGIGQISSEVPQNLSASRPQDRQFILSSKKLLLSDSGFYLCAWTPPGVYTEAFFGQGTRLTVV.

The CDR3 is CASSLESGGATEAFF. CDR3 coding DNA: TGTGCCAGCAGCTTAGAAAGTGGGGGGGCCACTGAAGCTTTCTTT. This chain joins TRBV11-2 and TRBJ1-1, with D maybe TRBD1 (6 bases). There are 15 residues in the CDR3. V was cut by 0 bases and J by 4 bases, with 12 bases left in between. The germline gives CDR1 SGHAT, CDR2 FQNNGV.

The V call is TRBV6-2 or TRBV6-3, the J call TRBJ1-2; D unresolved. The CDR3 covers 11 residues. V lost 4 bases, J lost 8 bases, and 8 bases lay in between. CDR1 and CDR2 (germline): MNHEY, SVGEGT. The CDR3 loop reads CASSWKIGYTF. CDR3 nucleotide sequence: TGTGCCAGCAGTTGGAAAATAGGCTACACCTTC.

The CDR3 DNA sequence: TGTGCCAGTAGACCCGGGACAGGGGGATTCGGCTTGGACACCGGGGAGCTGTTTTTT. Its translation: CASRPGTGGFGLDTGELFF. The chain combines TRBV19 with TRBJ2-2; TRBD1 agrees at 11 bases. Germline V gene data show CDR1 as LNHDA and CDR2 as SQIVND (reference sequence). Trimming cost V 6 bases and J 3 bases; bases outside gene matches: 15. The CDR3 is 19 amino acids.

The chain joins TRBV3-1 (or the pseudogene TRBV3-2) to TRBJ2-3, with TRBD2 matching over 8 bases. The germline V gene has CDR1 LGHDT and CDR2 YNNKEL (reference sequence). Trimming at V came to 1 base and at J to 2 bases, leaving 8 bases not matched to a gene. This CDR3 is 17 amino acids long. DNA for the CDR3: TGTGCCAGCAGCCAAGGGGTAGTAGCGGGAAACACAGATACGCAGTATTTT. It is translated as CASSQGVVAGNTDTQYF.

The V and J genes are TRBV3-1 (or the pseudogene TRBV3-2) and TRBJ2-7; no firm D call. Germline CDR1 reads LGHDT; CDR2 reads YNNKEL (reference sequence). Trimming took off 0 bases at V and 0 bases at J, with 9 bases between the two ends. There are 15 residues in the CDR3. Here the CDR3 DNA reads TGTGCCAGCAGCCAAGAATGGCAGAGCTCCTACGAGCAGTACTTC. It yields the protein CASSQEWQSSYEQYF.

The CDR3 DNA is TGTGCCAGCAGCCGCGGGAACAATGAGCAGTTCTTC. Translated: CASSRGNNEQFF. V usage is TRBV3-1 (or the pseudogene TRBV3-2) and J usage is TRBJ2-1; tentatively, D is TRBD2 (6 bases). The CDR3 is 12 residues long. Per germline, CDR1 LGHDT and CDR2 YNNKEL (reference sequence). Trimming shortened V by 4 bases and J by 5 bases, and 6 bases separated the two germline ends.

The V and J genes are TRBV5-1 and TRBJ2-2; D is unresolved. Trimming left V 0 bases short and J 1 base short, with 4 bases between. The CDR3 length is 14 residues. CDR1 is SGHRS and CDR2 is YFSETQ in the germline V gene. CDR3: CASSLGQNTGELFF. Written as DNA, the CDR3 is TGCGCCAGCAGCTTGGGCCAGAACACCGGGGAGCTGTTTTTT.

This clone was detected once. This chain uses TRBV29-1 with TRBJ2-2, with D possibly being TRBD1 or TRBD2 (6 bases each). The length of the CDR3 is 13 residues. Trimming removed 4 bases from V and 7 bases from J, with 13 bases in between. The germline gives CDR1 SQVTM, CDR2 ANQGSEA. CDR3 sequence reads: CSVGGGRGGELFF. The CDR3 DNA reads TGCAGCGTTGGAGGGGGGCGGGGCGGGGAGCTGTTTTTT.

The V call is TRBV3-1 (or the pseudogene TRBV3-2), the J call TRBJ1-1; D is ambiguous. The V end lost 0 bases, the J end lost 0 bases, and 14 bases lay between the germline ends. Germline V CDR1 and CDR2: LGHDT, YNNKEL (reference sequence). The CDR3 consists of 17 residues. CDR3 amino acids: CASSQEYGVPLNTEAFF. Here the CDR3 DNA reads TGTGCCAGCAGCCAAGAATATGGGGTCCCCCTGAACACTGAAGCTTTCTTT.

This clone occurred once. The chain has TRBV14 and TRBJ2-7, with 8 bases matching TRBD1. The CDR3 length is 15 residues. Germline trimming cut 1 base from V and 2 bases from J; bases unmatched to any gene: 4. Germline loops: CDR1 SGHDN, CDR2 FVKESK. The chain's CDR3 is CASSQGAGGPYEQYF. The CDR3, as DNA: TGTGCCAGCAGCCAAGGTGCAGGGGGCCCCTACGAGCAGTACTTC.

Points on this clone: One end of the junction varies from germline; a read error may be responsible. The chain is built from TRBV29-1 and TRBJ2-2; a possible D gene is TRBD1 (5 bases). The CDR3 sequence is 15 residues long. Germline V gene lookup returns CDR1 SQVTM and CDR2 ANQGSEA. CDR3 coding DNA: TGCAGCGTCGAAGGGGTAGGCAGGGCCACCGGGGAGCTGTTTTTT. Protein: CSVEGVGRATGELFF.

This chain connects TRBV6-5 to TRBJ1-1; tentative D call: TRBD1 (5 bases). V lost 5 bases and J lost 2, with 15 bases in between. This CDR3 has 15 residues. The V gene's germline CDR1 is MNHEY and CDR2 SVGAGI. The CDR3 sequence: CASSPNHGANTEAFF. As DNA, the CDR3 is TGTGCCAGCAGTCCCAACCATGGGGCTAACACTGAAGCTTTCTTT.

The V call is TRBV5-1, the J call TRBJ2-3; D unresolved. V was trimmed by 1 base and J by 4 bases, leaving 16 bases between them. CDR3 size: 16 residues. CDR1 and CDR2 from the germline V gene are SGHRS and YFSETQ. The CDR3 DNA is TGCGCCAGCAGCTTGACGGCTGAATACTCAGCAGATACGCAGTATTTT. Translating gives CASSLTAEYSADTQYF. The variable domain in full, with the rest retrieved from reference TRBV5-1 and TRBJ2-3, is KAGVTQTPRYLIKTRGQQVTLSCSPISGHRSVSWYQQTPGQGLQFLFEYFSETQRNKGNFPGRFSGRQFSNSRSEMNVSTLELGDSALYLCASSLTAEYSADTQYFGPGTRLTVL.

The chain has TRBV18 and TRBJ2-5, with a possible D match to TRBD2 (5 bases). This CDR3 region has 13 residues. Germline CDR1 reads KGHSH; CDR2 reads LQKENI. The V end was cut by 3 bases, the J end by 2 bases, with 7 bases between. The chain's CDR3 is CASSPPGQETQYF. CDR3 DNA sequence: TGTGCCAGCTCACCCCCGGGACAAGAGACCCAGTACTTC. The full variable domain, completed using reference TRBV18 and TRBJ2-5, is NAGVMQNPRHLVRRRGQEARLRCSPMKGHSHVYWYRQLPEEGLKFMVYLQKENIIDESGMPKERFSAEFPKEGPSILRIQQVVRGDSAAYFCASSPPGQETQYFGPGTRLLVL.

This chain joins TRBV27 and TRBJ1-2; possibly TRBD1 for D (5 bases). V lost 6 bases to trimming and J lost 4 bases, with 24 bases between them. The germline CDR1 and CDR2 sequences are MNHEY and SMNVEV (reference sequence). This CDR3 comprises 17 residues. Here the CDR3 reads CASSQTSAGPEGYGYTF. Here the CDR3 DNA reads TGTGCCAGCAGCCAGACCTCCGCAGGGCCGGAGGGCTATGGCTACACCTTC.

This clone was seen just once. The chain carries TRBV30 and TRBJ2-7; 10 bases fit TRBD1. Per the germline V gene, CDR1 is GTSNPN and CDR2 is SVGIG (reference sequence). The CDR3 covers 16 residues. Trimming removed 3 bases from V and 2 bases from J; junction bases left unmatched: 10. For the CDR3, the DNA is TGTGCCTGGAGGGGGCGACAGGGGGCTAGCGCCTACGAGCAGTACTTC. Translating gives CAWRGRQGASAYEQYF.

V gene TRBV6-6 combines with J gene TRBJ2-1, with D possibly matching TRBD1 (5 bases). Germline CDR1 and CDR2: MNHNY and SVGAGI (reference sequence). Deletions cut 7 bases from V and 5 bases from J, with 6 bases between. CDR3 length: 11 residues. The CDR3 DNA sequence: TGTGCCAGCAAAGGGGACAATGAGCAGTTCTTC. Translating it yields CASKGDNEQFF.